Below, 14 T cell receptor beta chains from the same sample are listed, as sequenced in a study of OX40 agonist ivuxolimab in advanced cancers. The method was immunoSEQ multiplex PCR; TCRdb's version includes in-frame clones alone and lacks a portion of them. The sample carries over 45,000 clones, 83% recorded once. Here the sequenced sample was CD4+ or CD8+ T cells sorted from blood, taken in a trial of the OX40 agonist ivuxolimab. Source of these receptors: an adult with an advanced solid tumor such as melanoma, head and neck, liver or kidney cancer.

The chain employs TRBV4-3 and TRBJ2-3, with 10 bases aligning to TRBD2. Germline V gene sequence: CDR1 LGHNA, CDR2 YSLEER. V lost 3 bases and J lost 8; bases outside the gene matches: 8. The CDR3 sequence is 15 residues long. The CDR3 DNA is TGCGCCAGCAGCCAGCTAGCGGGGGTGAGTGTTACGCAGTATTTT. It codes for CASSQLAGVSVTQYF.

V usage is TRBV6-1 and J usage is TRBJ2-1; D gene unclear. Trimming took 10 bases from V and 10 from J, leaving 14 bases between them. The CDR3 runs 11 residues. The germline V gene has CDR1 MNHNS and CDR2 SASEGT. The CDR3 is CATGAWAEQFF. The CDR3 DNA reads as TGTGCCACAGGAGCGTGGGCGGAGCAGTTCTTC.

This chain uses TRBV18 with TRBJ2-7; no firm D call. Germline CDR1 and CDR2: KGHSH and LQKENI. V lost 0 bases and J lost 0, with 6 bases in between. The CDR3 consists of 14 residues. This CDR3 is CASSPPLGSYEQYF. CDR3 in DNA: TGTGCCAGCTCACCACCGCTGGGCTCCTACGAGCAGTACTTC.

CDR3: CASSSSYNSPLHF. DNA for the CDR3: TGTGCCTCCTCTAGCTCCTATAATTCACCCCTCCACTTT. The gene calls are TRBV7-6 and TRBJ1-6; no clear D. V was trimmed by 11 bases and J by 0 bases, leaving 8 bases between them. Germline V gene data show CDR1 as SGHVS and CDR2 as FNYEAQ. CDR3 length equals 13 residues.

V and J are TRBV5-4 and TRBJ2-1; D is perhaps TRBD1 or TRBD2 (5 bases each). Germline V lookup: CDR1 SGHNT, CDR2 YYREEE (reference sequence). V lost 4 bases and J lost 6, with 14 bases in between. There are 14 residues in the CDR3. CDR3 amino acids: CASSRWGSLNEQFF. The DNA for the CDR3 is TGTGCCAGCAGCCGGTGGGGGAGTCTCAATGAGCAGTTCTTC. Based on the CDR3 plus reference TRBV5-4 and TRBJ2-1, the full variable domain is ETGVTQSPTHLIKTRGQQVTLRCSSQSGHNTVSWYQQALGQGPQFIFQYYREEENGRGNFPPRFSGLQFPNYSSELNVNALELDDSALYLCASSRWGSLNEQFFGPGTRLTVL.

For the CDR3, the DNA is TGTGCCAGCAGCCCAAGGTGGACCGGGGAGCTGTTTTTT. Translating gives CASSPRWTGELFF. The chain carries TRBV14 and TRBJ2-2; D is ambiguous. The V and J ends lost 4 bases and 5 bases respectively, with 8 bases between them. CDR3 size: 13 residues. CDR1 is SGHDN and CDR2 is FVKESK in the germline V gene. Full variable domain (rest looked up from reference TRBV14 and TRBJ2-2): EAGVTQFPSHSVIEKGQTVTLRCDPISGHDNLYWYRRVMGKEIKFLLHFVKESKQDESGMPNNRFLAERTGGTYSTLKVQPAELEDSGVYFCASSPRWTGELFFGEGSRLTVL.

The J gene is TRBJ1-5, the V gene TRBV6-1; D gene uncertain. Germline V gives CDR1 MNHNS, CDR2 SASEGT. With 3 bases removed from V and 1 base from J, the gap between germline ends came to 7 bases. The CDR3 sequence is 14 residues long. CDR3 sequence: CASSDNLSNQPQHF. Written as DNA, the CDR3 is TGTGCCAGCAGTGACAATTTGAGCAATCAGCCCCAGCATTTT.

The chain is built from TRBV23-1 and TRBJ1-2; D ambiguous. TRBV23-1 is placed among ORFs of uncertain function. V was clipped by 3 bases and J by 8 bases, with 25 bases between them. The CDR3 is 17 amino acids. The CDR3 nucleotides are TGCGCCAGCAGTCATCTAGTAAGGATAGGCGGGAGAATCGGCTACACCTTC. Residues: CASSHLVRIGGRIGYTF.

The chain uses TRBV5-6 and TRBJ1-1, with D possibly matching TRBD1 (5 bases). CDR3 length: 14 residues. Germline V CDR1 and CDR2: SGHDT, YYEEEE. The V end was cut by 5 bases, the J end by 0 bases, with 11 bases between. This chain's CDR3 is CASSPGTLNTEAFF. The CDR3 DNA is TGTGCCAGCAGTCCAGGGACTTTGAACACTGAAGCTTTCTTT.

Here the CDR3 DNA reads TGTGCCAGTAGCAAGACAGGGAGCTCCTACGAGCAGTACTTC. Protein: CASSKTGSSYEQYF. The chain joins TRBV19 to TRBJ2-7; 7 nucleotides match TRBD1. The CDR3 totals 14 residues. J gave up 0 bases and V 6 bases, and 5 bases lay outside the gene matches. In germline, CDR1 is LNHDA, CDR2 SQIVND (reference sequence).

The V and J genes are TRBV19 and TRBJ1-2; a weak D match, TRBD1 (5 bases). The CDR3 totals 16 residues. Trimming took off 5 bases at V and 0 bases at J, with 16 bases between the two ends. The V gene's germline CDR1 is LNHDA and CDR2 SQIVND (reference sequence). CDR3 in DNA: TGTGCCAGTAGTTCGCCTCGGGGGACCTCTAACTATGGCTACACCTTC. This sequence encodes CASSSPRGTSNYGYTF.

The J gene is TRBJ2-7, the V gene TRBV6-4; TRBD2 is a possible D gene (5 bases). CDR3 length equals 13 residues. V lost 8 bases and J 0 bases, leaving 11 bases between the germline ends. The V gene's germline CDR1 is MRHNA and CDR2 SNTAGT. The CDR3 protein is CASPRGPSYEQYF. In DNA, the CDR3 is TGTGCCAGCCCTCGGGGTCCCTCCTACGAGCAGTACTTC.

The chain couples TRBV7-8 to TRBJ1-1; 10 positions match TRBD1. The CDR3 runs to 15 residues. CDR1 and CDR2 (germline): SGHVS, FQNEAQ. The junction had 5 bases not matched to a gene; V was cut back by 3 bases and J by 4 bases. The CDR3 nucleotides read TGTGCCAGCAGCTTGGCGGACAGGGGGGGCACTGAAGCTTTCTTT. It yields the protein CASSLADRGGTEAFF.

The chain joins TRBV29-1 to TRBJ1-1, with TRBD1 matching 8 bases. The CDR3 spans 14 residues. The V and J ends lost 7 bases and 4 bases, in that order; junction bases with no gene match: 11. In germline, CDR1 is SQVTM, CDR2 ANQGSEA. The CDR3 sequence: CSAGGRGPGTEAFF. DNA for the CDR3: TGCAGCGCCGGAGGCAGGGGGCCAGGCACTGAAGCTTTCTTT.